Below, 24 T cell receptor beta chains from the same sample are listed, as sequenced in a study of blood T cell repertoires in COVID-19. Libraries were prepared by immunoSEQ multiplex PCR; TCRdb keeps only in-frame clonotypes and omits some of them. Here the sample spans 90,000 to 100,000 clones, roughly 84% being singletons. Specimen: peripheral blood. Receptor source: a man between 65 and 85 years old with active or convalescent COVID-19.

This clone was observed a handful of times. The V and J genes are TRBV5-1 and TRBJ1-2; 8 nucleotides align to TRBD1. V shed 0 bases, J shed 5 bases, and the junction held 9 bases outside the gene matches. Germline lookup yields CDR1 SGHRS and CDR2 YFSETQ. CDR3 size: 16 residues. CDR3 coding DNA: TGCGCCAGCAGCTTGGAGGGAGACAGGGGCGGGTATGGCTACACCTTC. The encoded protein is CASSLEGDRGGYGYTF.

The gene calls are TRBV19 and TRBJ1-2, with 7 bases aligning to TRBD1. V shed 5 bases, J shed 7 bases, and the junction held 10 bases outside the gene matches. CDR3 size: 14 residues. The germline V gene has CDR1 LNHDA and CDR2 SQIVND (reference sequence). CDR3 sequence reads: CASSPSGTDGGYTF. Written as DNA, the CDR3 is TGTGCCAGTAGTCCCTCCGGGACAGATGGTGGCTACACCTTC.

The CDR3 is CASSSPRTGSSGNTIYF. In nucleotides, the CDR3 is TGTGCCAGCAGTTCCCCCCGGACAGGGAGCTCTGGAAACACCATATATTTT. This sequence joins TRBV28 and TRBJ1-3; 8 nucleotides match TRBD1. J was trimmed by 0 bases and V by 4 bases; bases with no gene match: 8. Germline lookup yields CDR1 MDHEN and CDR2 SYDVKM. The CDR3 is made up of 17 amino acids.

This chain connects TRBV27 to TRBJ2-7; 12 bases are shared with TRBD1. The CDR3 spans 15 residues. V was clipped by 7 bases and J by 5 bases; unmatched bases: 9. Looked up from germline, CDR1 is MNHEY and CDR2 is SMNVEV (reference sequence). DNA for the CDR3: TGTGCCAGCACCACGGGACAGGGGGCCGGGAACGAGCAGTACTTC. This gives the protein CASTTGQGAGNEQYF.

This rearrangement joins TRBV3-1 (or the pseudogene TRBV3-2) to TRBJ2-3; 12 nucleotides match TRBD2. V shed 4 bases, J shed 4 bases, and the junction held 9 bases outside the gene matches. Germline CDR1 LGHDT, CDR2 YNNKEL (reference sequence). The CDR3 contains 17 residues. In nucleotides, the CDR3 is TGTGCCAGCAGCCCCCGACTAGCGGGGGTTCCTTCAGATACGCAGTATTTT. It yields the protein CASSPRLAGVPSDTQYF.

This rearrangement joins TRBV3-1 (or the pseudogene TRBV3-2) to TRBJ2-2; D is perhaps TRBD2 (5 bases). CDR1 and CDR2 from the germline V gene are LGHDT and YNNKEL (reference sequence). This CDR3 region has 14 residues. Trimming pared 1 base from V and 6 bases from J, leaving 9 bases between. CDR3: CASSQGTGSGELFF. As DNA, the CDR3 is TGTGCCAGCAGCCAAGGGACGGGATCCGGGGAGCTGTTTTTT.

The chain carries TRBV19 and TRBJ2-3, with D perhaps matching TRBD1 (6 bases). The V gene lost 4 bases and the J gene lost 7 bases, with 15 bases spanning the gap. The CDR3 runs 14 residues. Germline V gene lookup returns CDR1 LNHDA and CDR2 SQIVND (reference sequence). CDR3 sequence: CASSRSGVRNTQYF. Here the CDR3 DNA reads TGTGCCAGTAGTAGGTCAGGGGTAAGAAATACGCAGTATTTT.

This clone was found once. The CDR3 loop is CASSSGQSNTEAFF. CDR3 nucleotides: TGCGCCAGCAGCTCGGGACAGTCGAACACTGAAGCTTTCTTT. The chain joins TRBV5-1 to TRBJ1-1, with 7 bases matching TRBD1. Unmatched junction bases numbered 3, after V lost 3 bases and J lost 1 base. From germline, CDR1 is SGHRS and CDR2 YFSETQ. There are 14 residues in the CDR3. The variable domain in full, completed from reference TRBV5-1 and TRBJ1-1, reads KAGVTQTPRYLIKTRGQQVTLSCSPISGHRSVSWYQQTPGQGLQFLFEYFSETQRNKGNFPGRFSGRQFSNSRSEMNVSTLELGDSALYLCASSSGQSNTEAFFGQGTRLTVV.

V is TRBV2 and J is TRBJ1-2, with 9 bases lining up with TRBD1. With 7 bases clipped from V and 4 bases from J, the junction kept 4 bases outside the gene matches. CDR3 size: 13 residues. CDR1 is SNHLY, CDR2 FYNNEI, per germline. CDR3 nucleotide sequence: TGTGCCAGCATACTGGGACAGGGCTATGGCTACACCTTC. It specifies CASILGQGYGYTF.

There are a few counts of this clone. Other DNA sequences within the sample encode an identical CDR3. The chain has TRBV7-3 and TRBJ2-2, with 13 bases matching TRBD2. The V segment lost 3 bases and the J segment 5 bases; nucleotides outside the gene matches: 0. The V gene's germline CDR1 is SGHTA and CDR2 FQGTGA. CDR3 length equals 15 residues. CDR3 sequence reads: CASSLGLAGTGELFF. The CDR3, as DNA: TGTGCCAGCAGCTTGGGACTAGCGGGGACCGGGGAGCTGTTTTTT.

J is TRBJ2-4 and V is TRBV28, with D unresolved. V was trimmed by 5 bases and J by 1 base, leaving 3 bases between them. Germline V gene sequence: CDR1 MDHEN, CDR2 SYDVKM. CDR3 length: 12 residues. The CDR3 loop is CASSAAKNIQYF. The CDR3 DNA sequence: TGTGCCAGCAGTGCGGCCAAAAACATTCAGTACTTC.

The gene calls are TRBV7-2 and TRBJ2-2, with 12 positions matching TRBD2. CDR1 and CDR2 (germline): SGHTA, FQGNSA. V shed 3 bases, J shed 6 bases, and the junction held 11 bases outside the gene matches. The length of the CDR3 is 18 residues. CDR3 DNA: TGTGCCAGCAGCTTTGGGGCTAGCGGGGGGGCAGTGGCCGGGGAGCTGTTTTTT. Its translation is CASSFGASGGAVAGELFF.

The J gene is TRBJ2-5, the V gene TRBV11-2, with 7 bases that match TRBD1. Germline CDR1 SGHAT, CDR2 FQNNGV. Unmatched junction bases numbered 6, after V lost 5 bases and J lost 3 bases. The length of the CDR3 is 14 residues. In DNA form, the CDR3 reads TGTGCCAGCAGCCCGCTGACAGGGAAAGAGACCCAGTACTTC. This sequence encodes CASSPLTGKETQYF.

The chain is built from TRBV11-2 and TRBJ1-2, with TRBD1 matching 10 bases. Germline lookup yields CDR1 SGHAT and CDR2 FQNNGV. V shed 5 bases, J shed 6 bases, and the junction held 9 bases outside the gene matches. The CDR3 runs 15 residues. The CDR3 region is CASSPRTGGVDGYTF. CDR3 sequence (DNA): TGTGCCAGCAGCCCCCGGACAGGGGGTGTCGATGGCTACACCTTC.

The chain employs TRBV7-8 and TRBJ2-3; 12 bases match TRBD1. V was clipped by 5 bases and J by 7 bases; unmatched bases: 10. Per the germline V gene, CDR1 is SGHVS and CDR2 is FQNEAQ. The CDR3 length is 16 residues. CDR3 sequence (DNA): TGTGCCAGCAGCGCCACGGGACAGGGGGCTCGGCATACGCAGTATTTT. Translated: CASSATGQGARHTQYF.

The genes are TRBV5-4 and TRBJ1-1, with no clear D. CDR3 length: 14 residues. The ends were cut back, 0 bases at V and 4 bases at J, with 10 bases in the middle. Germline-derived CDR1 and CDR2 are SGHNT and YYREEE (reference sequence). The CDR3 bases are TGTGCCAGCAGCTTGGATGGGAGAGGCACTGAAGCTTTCTTT. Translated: CASSLDGRGTEAFF.

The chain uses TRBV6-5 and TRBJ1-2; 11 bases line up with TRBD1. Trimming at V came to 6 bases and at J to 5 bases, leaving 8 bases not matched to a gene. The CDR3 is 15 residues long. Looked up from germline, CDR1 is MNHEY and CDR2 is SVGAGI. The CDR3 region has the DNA TGTGCCAGCAGAGGACAGGGGGCGGAAGGTTATGGCTACACCTTC. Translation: CASRGQGAEGYGYTF.

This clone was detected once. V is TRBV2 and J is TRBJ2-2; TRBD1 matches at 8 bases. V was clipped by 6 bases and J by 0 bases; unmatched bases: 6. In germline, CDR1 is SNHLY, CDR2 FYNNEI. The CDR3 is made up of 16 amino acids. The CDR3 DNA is TGTGCCAGCAGATCTCCGGGACAGGCGAACACCGGGGAGCTGTTTTTT. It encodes CASRSPGQANTGELFF.

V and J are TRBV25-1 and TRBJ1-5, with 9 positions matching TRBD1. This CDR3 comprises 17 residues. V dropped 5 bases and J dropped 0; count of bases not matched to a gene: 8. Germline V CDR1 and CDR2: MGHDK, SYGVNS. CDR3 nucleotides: TGTGCCAGCAGTCCCCGTACAGGGGGCCGTAGCAATCAGCCCCAGCATTTT. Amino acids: CASSPRTGGRSNQPQHF.

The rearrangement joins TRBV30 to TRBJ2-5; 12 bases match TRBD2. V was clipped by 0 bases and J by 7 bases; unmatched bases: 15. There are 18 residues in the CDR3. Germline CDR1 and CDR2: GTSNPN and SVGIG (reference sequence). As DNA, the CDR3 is TGTGCCTGGAGTGTACGTCTAGCGGGGGGGACTACCACGGGGACCCAGTACTTC. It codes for CAWSVRLAGGTTTGTQYF. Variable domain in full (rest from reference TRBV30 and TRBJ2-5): SQTIHQWPATLVQPVGSPLSLECTVEGTSNPNLYWYRQAAGRGLQLLFYSVGIGQISSEVPQNLSASRPQDRQFILSSKKLLLSDSGFYLCAWSVRLAGGTTTGTQYFGPGTRLLVL.

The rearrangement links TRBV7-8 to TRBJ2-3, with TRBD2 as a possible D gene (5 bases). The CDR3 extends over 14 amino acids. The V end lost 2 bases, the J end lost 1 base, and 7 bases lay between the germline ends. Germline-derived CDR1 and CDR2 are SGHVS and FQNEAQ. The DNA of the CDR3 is TGTGCCAGCAGCTTAAGCGGCGGCACAGATACGCAGTATTTT. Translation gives CASSLSGGTDTQYF.

CDR3 sequence: CASRAEGATNTEAFF. The CDR3 region has the DNA TGTGCCAGCAGGGCAGAGGGGGCTACGAACACTGAAGCTTTCTTT. The chain employs TRBV6-6 and TRBJ1-1; TRBD1 matches 7 bases. Per the germline V gene, CDR1 is MNHNY and CDR2 is SVGAGI (reference sequence). The V segment lost 6 bases and the J segment 1 base; nucleotides outside the gene matches: 8. The CDR3 contains 15 residues.

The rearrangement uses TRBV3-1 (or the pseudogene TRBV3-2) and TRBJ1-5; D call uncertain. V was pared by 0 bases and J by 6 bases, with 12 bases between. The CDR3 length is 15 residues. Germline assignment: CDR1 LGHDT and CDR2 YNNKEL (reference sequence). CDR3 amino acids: CASSQDLGGGQPQHF. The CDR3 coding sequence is TGTGCCAGCAGCCAAGATCTGGGAGGAGGTCAGCCCCAGCATTTT.

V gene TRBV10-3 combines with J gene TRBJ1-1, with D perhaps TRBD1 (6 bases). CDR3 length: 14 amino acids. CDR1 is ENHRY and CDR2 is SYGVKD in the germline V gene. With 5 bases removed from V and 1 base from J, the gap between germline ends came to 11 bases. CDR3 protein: CAISQGMGNTEAFF. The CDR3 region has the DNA TGTGCCATCAGTCAGGGGATGGGGAACACTGAAGCTTTCTTT.